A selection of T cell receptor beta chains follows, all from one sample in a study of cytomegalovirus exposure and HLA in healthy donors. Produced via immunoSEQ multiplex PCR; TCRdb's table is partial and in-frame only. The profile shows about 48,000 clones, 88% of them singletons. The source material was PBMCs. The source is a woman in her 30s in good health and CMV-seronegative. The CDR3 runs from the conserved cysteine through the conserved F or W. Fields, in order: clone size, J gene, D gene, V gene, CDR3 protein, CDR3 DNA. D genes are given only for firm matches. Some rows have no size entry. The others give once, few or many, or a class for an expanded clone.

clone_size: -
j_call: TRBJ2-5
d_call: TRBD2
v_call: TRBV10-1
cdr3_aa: CASSERAGGETQYF
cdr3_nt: TGCGCCAGCAGTGAGAGGGCGGGAGGAGAGACCCAGTACTTC

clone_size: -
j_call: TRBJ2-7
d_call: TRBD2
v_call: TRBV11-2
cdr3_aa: CASSLAPGGSYEQYF
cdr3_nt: TGTGCCAGCAGCTTAGCTCCGGGGGGCTCCTACGAGCAGTACTTC

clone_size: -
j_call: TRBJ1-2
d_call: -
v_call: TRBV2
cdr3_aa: CASSDTPNYGYTF
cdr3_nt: TGTGCCAGCAGTGATACACCTAACTATGGCTACACCTTC

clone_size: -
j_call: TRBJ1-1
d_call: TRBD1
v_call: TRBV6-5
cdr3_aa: CASSLGTGSTEAFF
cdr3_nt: TGTGCCAGCAGTCTAGGGACAGGATCGACTGAAGCTTTCTTT

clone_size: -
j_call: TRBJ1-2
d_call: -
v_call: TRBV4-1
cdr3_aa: CASSQDPVDSYGYTF
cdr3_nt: TGCGCCAGCAGCCAAGATCCAGTAGACAGCTATGGCTACACCTTC

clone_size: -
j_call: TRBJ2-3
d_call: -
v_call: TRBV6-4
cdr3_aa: CASRRLDRGASTDTQYF
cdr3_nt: TGTGCCAGCCGCCGATTGGACCGGGGAGCTAGCACAGATACGCAGTATTTT

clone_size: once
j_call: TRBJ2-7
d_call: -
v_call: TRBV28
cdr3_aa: CASRPWTGQSYEQYF
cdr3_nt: TGTGCCAGCAGACCTTGGACGGGACAATCTTACGAGCAGTACTTC

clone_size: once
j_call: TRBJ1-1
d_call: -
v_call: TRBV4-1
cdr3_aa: CASSQDTTLNTEAFF
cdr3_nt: TGCGCCAGCAGCCAAGATACAACATTGAACACTGAAGCTTTCTTT

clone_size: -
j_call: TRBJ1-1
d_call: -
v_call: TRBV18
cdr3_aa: CASSPTGTEAFF
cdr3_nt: TGTGCCAGCTCACCTACAGGGACTGAAGCTTTCTTT

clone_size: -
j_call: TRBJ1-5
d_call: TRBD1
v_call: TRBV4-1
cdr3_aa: CASSQAPVGQGNNQPQHF
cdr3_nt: TGCGCCAGCAGCCAAGCCCCGGTGGGACAGGGGAACAATCAGCCCCAGCATTTT

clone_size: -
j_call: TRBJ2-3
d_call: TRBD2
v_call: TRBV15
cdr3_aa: CATSRGGGSTDTQYF
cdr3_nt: TGTGCCACCAGCAGAGGGGGGGGGAGCACAGATACGCAGTATTTT

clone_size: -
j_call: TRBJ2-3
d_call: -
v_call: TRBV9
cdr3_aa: CASSVGKGALQTDTQYF
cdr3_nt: TGTGCCAGCAGCGTAGGAAAAGGGGCTCTCCAAACAGATACGCAGTATTTT

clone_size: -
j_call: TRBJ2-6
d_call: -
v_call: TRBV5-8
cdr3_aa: CASSTRRQATSGANVLTF
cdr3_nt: TGTGCCAGCAGCACCCGAAGACAGGCCACCTCTGGGGCCAACGTCCTGACTTTC

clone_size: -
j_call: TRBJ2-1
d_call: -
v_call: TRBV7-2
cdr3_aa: CASSLAGAEYNEQFF
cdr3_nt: TGTGCCAGCAGCTTAGCGGGAGCCGAGTACAATGAGCAGTTCTTC

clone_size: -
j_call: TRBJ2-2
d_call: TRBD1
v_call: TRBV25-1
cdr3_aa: CASSNTGDSNTGELFF
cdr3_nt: TGTGCCAGCAGCAACACAGGGGATTCGAACACCGGGGAGCTGTTTTTT

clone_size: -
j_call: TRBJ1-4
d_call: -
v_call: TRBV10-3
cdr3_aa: CAISRNVQGGNEKLFF
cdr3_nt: TGTGCCATCAGTAGGAACGTACAGGGAGGGAATGAAAAACTGTTTTTT

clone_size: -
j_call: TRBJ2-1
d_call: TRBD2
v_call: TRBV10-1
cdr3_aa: CASSERASGRNEQFF
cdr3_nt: TGCGCCAGCAGTGAGAGGGCTAGCGGAAGGAATGAGCAGTTCTTC

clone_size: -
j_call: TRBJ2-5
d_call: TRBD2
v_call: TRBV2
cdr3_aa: CASSSGTTETQYF
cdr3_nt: TGTGCCAGCAGTTCCGGGACTACAGAGACCCAGTACTTC

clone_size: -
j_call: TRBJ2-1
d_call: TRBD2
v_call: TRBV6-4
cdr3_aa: CASSDSGLAGGNEQFF
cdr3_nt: TGTGCCAGCAGTGACTCGGGATTAGCGGGCGGCAATGAGCAGTTCTTC

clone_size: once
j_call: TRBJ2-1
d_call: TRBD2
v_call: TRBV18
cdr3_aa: CASSPGTSVDEQFF
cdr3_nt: TGTGCCAGCTCACCCGGGACTAGTGTCGATGAGCAGTTCTTC

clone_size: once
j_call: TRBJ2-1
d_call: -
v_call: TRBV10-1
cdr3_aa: CASSERNEQFF
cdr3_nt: TGCGCCAGCAGTGAGCGGAATGAGCAGTTCTTC

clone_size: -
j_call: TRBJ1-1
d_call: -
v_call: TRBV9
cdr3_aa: CASSAPLGDLNTEAFF
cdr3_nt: TGTGCCAGCAGCGCCCCGTTGGGGGACTTGAACACTGAAGCTTTCTTT

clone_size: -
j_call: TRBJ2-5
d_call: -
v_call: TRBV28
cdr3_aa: CASSPWTQAGKETQYF
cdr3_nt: TGTGCCAGCAGTCCTTGGACACAGGCCGGAAAAGAGACCCAGTACTTC

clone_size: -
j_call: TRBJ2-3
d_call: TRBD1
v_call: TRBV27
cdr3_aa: CASSTGQQSTDTQYF
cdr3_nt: TGTGCCAGCAGCACGGGACAGCAGAGCACAGATACGCAGTATTTT

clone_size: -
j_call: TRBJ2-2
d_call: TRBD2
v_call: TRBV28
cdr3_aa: CASSLFARGAGELFF
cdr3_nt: TGTGCCAGCAGTTTATTTGCCCGGGGGGCCGGGGAGCTGTTTTTT

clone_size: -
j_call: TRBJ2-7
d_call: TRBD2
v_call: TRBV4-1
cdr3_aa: CASSQALAGGSYEQYF
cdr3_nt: TGCGCCAGCAGCCAAGCACTAGCGGGAGGGTCCTACGAGCAGTACTTC

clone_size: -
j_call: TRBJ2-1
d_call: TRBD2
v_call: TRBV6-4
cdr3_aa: CASSDGAGEVNEQFF
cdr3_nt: TGTGCCAGCAGTGACGGGGCGGGAGAGGTTAATGAGCAGTTCTTC

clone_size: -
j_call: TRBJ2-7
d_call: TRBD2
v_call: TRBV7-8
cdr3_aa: CASSLGLPLAGEISEQYF
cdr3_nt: TGTGCCAGCAGCTTAGGGCTCCCACTAGCGGGAGAAATTTCCGAGCAGTACTTC

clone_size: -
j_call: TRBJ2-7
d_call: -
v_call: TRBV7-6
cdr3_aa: CASSSAGQYEQYF
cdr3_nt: TGTGCCAGCAGCTCAGCGGGCCAGTACGAGCAGTACTTC

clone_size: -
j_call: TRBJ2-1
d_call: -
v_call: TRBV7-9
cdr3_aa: CASSSSLGGDNEQFF
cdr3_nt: TGTGCCAGCAGCTCTAGCTTGGGAGGAGACAATGAGCAGTTCTTC

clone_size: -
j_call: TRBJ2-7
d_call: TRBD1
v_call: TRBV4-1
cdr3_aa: CASSQRGQGNYEQYF
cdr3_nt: TGCGCCAGCAGCCAGCGGGGACAGGGGAACTACGAGCAGTACTTC

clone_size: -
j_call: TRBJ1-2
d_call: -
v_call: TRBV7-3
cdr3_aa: CASSLGLSDSYGYTF
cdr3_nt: TGTGCCAGCAGCTTAGGCCTCTCAGACAGCTATGGCTACACCTTC

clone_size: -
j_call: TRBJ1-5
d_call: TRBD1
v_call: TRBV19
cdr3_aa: CASIRTGGNQPQHF
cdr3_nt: TGTGCCAGTATCAGAACAGGGGGGAATCAGCCCCAGCATTTT

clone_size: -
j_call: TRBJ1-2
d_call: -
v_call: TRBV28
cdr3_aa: CASSFAGTELTNYGYTF
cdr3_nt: TGTGCCAGCAGTTTTGCAGGAACGGAACTCACTAACTATGGCTACACCTTC

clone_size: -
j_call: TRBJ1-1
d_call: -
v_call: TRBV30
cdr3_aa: CAWDPGVGTEAFF
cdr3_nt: TGTGCCTGGGATCCAGGGGTTGGGACTGAAGCTTTCTTT

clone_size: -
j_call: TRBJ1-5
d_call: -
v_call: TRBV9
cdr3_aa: CASSEGSRQPQHF
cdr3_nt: TGTGCCAGCAGCGAGGGGTCTCGGCAGCCCCAGCATTTT

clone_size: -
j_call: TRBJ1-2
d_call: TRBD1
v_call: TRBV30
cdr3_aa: CAWSVLRDRGVLGF
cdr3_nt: TGTGCCTGGAGTGTACTCCGAGACAGGGGGGTCCTTGGCTTC

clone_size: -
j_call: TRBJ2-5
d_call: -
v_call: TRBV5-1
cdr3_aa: CASSLEGETQYF
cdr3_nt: TGCGCCAGCAGCTTGGAGGGGGAGACCCAGTACTTC

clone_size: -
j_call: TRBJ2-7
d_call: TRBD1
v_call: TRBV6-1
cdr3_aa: CASIRTGGSYEQYF
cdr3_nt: TGTGCCAGCATTCGGACAGGGGGAAGCTACGAGCAGTACTTC

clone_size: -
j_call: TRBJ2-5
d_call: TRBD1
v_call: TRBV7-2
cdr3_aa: CASSLAGGGETQYF
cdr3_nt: TGTGCCAGCAGCTTAGCAGGGGGCGGGGAGACCCAGTACTTC

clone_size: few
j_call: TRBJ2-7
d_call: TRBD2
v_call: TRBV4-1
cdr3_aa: CASSLSGTSDEQYF
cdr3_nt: TGCGCCAGCAGCCTTTCCGGGACTAGCGACGAGCAGTACTTC

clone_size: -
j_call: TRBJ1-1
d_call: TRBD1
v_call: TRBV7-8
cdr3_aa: CASSLVAGTGATEAFF
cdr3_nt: TGTGCCAGCAGCTTAGTCGCCGGGACAGGGGCAACTGAAGCTTTCTTT

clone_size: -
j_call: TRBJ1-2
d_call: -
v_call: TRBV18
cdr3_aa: CASSPIIGQDGYTF
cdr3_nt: TGTGCCAGCTCACCAATTATTGGGCAGGATGGCTACACCTTC

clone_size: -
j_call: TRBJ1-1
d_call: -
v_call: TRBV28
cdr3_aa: CASRPTQNTEAFF
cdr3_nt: TGTGCCAGCAGGCCGACACAGAACACTGAAGCTTTCTTT

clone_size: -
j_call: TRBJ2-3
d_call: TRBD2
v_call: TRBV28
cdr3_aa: CASRPSGRGDTQYF
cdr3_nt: TGTGCCAGCAGACCTAGCGGGAGAGGAGATACGCAGTATTTT

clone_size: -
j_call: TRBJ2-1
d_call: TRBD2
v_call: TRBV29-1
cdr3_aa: CSVYPGLANEQFF
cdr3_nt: TGCAGCGTTTATCCTGGACTAGCAAATGAGCAGTTCTTC

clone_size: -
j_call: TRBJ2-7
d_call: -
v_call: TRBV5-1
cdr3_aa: CASSLGTDLLGEQYF
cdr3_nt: TGCGCCAGCAGCTTGGGGACAGACCTGCTAGGCGAGCAGTACTTC

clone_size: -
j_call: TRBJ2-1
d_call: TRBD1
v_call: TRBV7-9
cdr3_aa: CASNYQGRGQQHEQFF
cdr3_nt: TGTGCCAGCAACTACCAGGGCAGGGGGCAGCAACATGAGCAGTTCTTC

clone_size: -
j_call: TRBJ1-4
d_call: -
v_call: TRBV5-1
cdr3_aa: CASNEGGTNEKLFF
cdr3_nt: TGCGCCAGCAACGAGGGAGGAACTAATGAAAAACTGTTTTTT

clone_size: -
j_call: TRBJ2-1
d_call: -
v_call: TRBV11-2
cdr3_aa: CASSLRLNNEQFF
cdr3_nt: TGTGCCAGCAGCCTAAGACTCAACAATGAGCAGTTCTTC

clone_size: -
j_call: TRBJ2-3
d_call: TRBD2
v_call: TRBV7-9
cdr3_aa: CASSLVAGGGDTQYF
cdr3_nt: TGTGCCAGCAGCTTAGTCGCGGGAGGTGGCGATACGCAGTATTTT

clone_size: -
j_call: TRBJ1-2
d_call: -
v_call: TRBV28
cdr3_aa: CASRPLPSSGYTF
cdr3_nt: TGTGCCAGCAGGCCCCTCCCTAGTTCGGGCTACACCTTC

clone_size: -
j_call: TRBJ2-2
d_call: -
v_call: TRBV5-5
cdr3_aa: CASSLRQGKNTGELFF
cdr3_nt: TGTGCCAGCAGCTTGAGGCAGGGGAAGAACACCGGGGAGCTGTTTTTT

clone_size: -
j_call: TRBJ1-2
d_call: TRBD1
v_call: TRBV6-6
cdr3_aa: CASSFSGQGYGYTF
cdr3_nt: TGTGCCAGCAGTTTCTCGGGACAGGGCTATGGCTACACCTTC

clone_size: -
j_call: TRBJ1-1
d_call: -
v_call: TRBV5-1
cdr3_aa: CASRQDLNTEAFF
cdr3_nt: TGCGCCAGCAGGCAGGACTTGAACACTGAAGCTTTCTTT